The 25 T cell receptor beta chains reported below all come from one sample, sequenced in a study of graft-versus-host responses after intestinal transplantation. Repertoires were generated with immunoSEQ multiplex PCR, while TCRdb's copy carries only in-frame clones and drops some. Of roughly 69,000 clones listed, roughly 90% are singletons. No antigen is known for these receptors. This material consisted of unstimulated CD8+ T cells sorted from spleen or lymph node cells, taken before transplant. The receptors come from a human donor who was the organ donor for an intestinal transplant.

This chain connects TRBV7-9 to TRBJ2-1; TRBD2 aligns across 7 bases. The germline V gene has CDR1 SEHNR and CDR2 FQNEAQ (reference sequence). CDR3 length equals 13 residues. With 5 bases clipped from V and 8 bases from J, the junction kept 6 bases outside the gene matches. The CDR3 sequence: CASSLGLVDEQFF. The DNA for the CDR3 is TGTGCCAGCAGCCTAGGACTAGTGGATGAGCAGTTCTTC.

This clone has a handful of counts. The gene calls are TRBV6-4 and TRBJ2-1, with TRBD1 matching over 11 bases. CDR1 is MRHNA, CDR2 SNTAGT, per germline. The CDR3 has 14 amino acids. The trim removed 2 bases at V and 6 bases at J, leaving 0 bases unmatched. The CDR3 DNA follows: TGTGCCAGCAGTGACGGGACAGGGGGCAATGAGCAGTTCTTC. Its translation is CASSDGTGGNEQFF.

The V gene is TRBV9, the J gene TRBJ2-7, with a possible D match to TRBD2 (6 bases). Trimming removed 0 bases at V and 2 bases at J, with 15 bases between. This CDR3 comprises 16 residues. The germline CDR1 and CDR2 sequences are SGDLS and YYNGEE. CDR3 in DNA: TGTGCCAGCAGCGTAGCCGGGACTCCACTTCCCTACGAGCAGTACTTC. It specifies CASSVAGTPLPYEQYF.

J is TRBJ2-1 and V is TRBV6-5; 7 bases are a match to TRBD2. V trimming: 5 bases; J trimming: 3 bases; junction bases outside the gene matches: 4. The CDR3 totals 14 residues. The germline V gene encodes CDR1 MNHEY and CDR2 SVGAGI. The CDR3 region has the DNA TGTGCCAGCAGTGGGACTATAGGCTACAATGAGCAGTTCTTC. This encodes CASSGTIGYNEQFF.

The chain joins TRBV9 to TRBJ2-1; the D gene is possibly TRBD2 (6 bases). Trimming shortened V by 4 bases and J by 4 bases, and 15 bases separated the two germline ends. The CDR3 totals 15 residues. Germline assignment: CDR1 SGDLS and CDR2 YYNGEE. CDR3 amino acids: CASSTSGTLYNEQFF. The DNA for the CDR3 is TGTGCCAGCAGCACGTCCGGGACTTTATACAATGAGCAGTTCTTC.

The chain uses TRBV28 and TRBJ2-7, with 7 bases matching TRBD2. Germline V gives CDR1 MDHEN, CDR2 SYDVKM. V lost 9 bases to trimming and J lost 3 bases; unmatched junction nucleotides: 8. This CDR3 region has 13 residues. CDR3 amino acids: CASEGLGFYEQYF. CDR3 nucleotide sequence: TGTGCCAGTGAAGGACTAGGTTTCTACGAGCAGTACTTC.

The rearrangement joins TRBV20-1 to TRBJ2-1, with D perhaps TRBD2 (5 bases). Germline V lookup: CDR1 DFQATT, CDR2 SNEGSKA (reference sequence). The CDR3 sequence is 10 residues long. V was trimmed by 2 bases and J by 9 bases, leaving 5 bases between them. The DNA of the CDR3 is TGCAGTGCTAGACGGGGTGAGCAGTTCTTC. Its translation: CSARRGEQFF.

The chain employs TRBV12-5 and TRBJ2-2, with 10 positions matching TRBD1. V lost 2 bases to trimming and J lost 0 bases; unmatched junction nucleotides: 9. Germline CDR1 reads LGHNT; CDR2 reads FRNRAP. This CDR3 has 19 amino acids. The CDR3, as DNA: TGTGCTAGTGGTTTGACAGGGGACAGGGGTTCCGCGAACACCGGGGAGCTGTTTTTT. Translating it yields CASGLTGDRGSANTGELFF.

The chain couples TRBV11-2 to TRBJ2-1, with 9 bases lining up with TRBD2. V shed 2 bases, J shed 4 bases, and the junction held 9 bases outside the gene matches. This CDR3 spans 17 amino acids. The germline V gene encodes CDR1 SGHAT and CDR2 FQNNGV. The CDR3: CASSLTSPLAGYNEQFF. CDR3 bases: TGTGCCAGCAGCTTAACTTCCCCCCTAGCGGGATACAATGAGCAGTTCTTC. Full variable domain (outside the CDR3, taken from reference TRBV11-2 and TRBJ2-1): EAGVAQSPRYKIIEKRQSVAFWCNPISGHATLYWYQQILGQGPKLLIQFQNNGVVDDSQLPKDRFSAERLKGVDSTLKIQPAKLEDSAVYLCASSLTSPLAGYNEQFFGPGTRLTVL.

V and J are TRBV30 and TRBJ2-7, with a tentative D call TRBD2 (5 bases). The germline V gene encodes CDR1 GTSNPN and CDR2 SVGIG (reference sequence). The V end was cut by 0 bases, the J end by 2 bases, with 14 bases between. CDR3 length equals 15 residues. CDR3 region: CAWSVLPSTAYEQYF. The CDR3 DNA reads TGTGCCTGGAGTGTACTTCCTAGCACGGCCTACGAGCAGTACTTC.

DNA of the CDR3: TGTGCCAGCAGCTTCGACAGGGGGCGTGAAGGCTACACCTTC. As protein: CASSFDRGREGYTF. This rearrangement joins TRBV13 to TRBJ1-2; TRBD1 aligns across 10 bases. The CDR3 loop spans 14 amino acids. V was clipped by 3 bases and J by 8 bases; unmatched bases: 6. Germline V gene lookup returns CDR1 PRHDT and CDR2 FYEKMQ (reference sequence). Full variable domain (missing parts from reference TRBV13 and TRBJ1-2): AAGVIQSPRHLIKEKRETATLKCYPIPRHDTVYWYQQGPGQDPQFLISFYEKMQSDKGSIPDRFSAQQFSDYHSELNMSSLELGDSALYFCASSFDRGREGYTFGSGTRLTVV.

The chain uses TRBV7-9 and TRBJ1-3; tentatively, D is TRBD1 (6 bases). The V end was cut by 2 bases, the J end by 0 bases, with 14 bases between. CDR3 length: 17 residues. CDR1 is SEHNR and CDR2 is FQNEAQ in the germline V gene (reference sequence). The CDR3 nucleotides read TGTGCCAGCAGCTTAACCCCGGACAGTCTCTCTGGAAACACCATATATTTT. Its protein product is CASSLTPDSLSGNTIYF.

V is TRBV29-1 and J is TRBJ2-7, with a weak D call TRBD2 (6 bases). Trimming shortened V by 1 base and J by 8 bases, and 21 bases separated the two germline ends. CDR1 and CDR2 (germline): SQVTM, ANQGSEA. The CDR3 covers 15 residues. In DNA, the CDR3 is TGCAGCGTTGAAGTAAGTGGGAGGACCTCCCGCAAGCAGTACTTC. It is translated as CSVEVSGRTSRKQYF.

The chain couples TRBV28 to TRBJ2-3, with D possibly TRBD2 on 6 matching bases. CDR1 is MDHEN, CDR2 SYDVKM, per germline. Trimming removed 5 bases at V and 2 bases at J, with 14 bases between. This CDR3 is built from 15 residues. CDR3 sequence reads: CASSGRLGLTDTQYF. Here the CDR3 DNA reads TGTGCCAGCAGTGGTAGACTAGGACTCACAGATACGCAGTATTTT. The full variable domain, rest sourced from reference TRBV28 and TRBJ2-3, is DVKVTQSSRYLVKRTGEKVFLECVQDMDHENMFWYRQDPGLGLRLIYFSYDVKMKEKGDIPEGYSVSREKKERFSLILESASTNQTSMYLCASSGRLGLTDTQYFGPGTRLTVL.

The gene calls are TRBV27 and TRBJ1-2; tentative D call: TRBD1 (6 bases). The CDR3 has 13 residues. The germline V and J ends were trimmed by 2 bases and 8 bases, with 12 bases remaining between them. Germline CDR1 and CDR2: MNHEY and SMNVEV (reference sequence). As DNA, the CDR3 is TGTGCCAGCAGTTTAGACGGGGGGCGAGGCTACACCTTC. Its translation: CASSLDGGRGYTF.

The V and J genes are TRBV7-8 and TRBJ2-4; possibly TRBD1 for D (5 bases). Germline V gene lookup returns CDR1 SGHVS and CDR2 FQNEAQ. This CDR3 spans 16 amino acids. Trimming took 1 base from V and 0 from J, leaving 10 bases between them. CDR3 sequence reads: CASSLGGGKAKNIQYF. The CDR3 DNA is TGTGCCAGCAGCTTAGGGGGCGGCAAAGCCAAAAACATTCAGTACTTC.

The V call is TRBV4-3, the J call TRBJ1-2, with 7 nucleotides matching TRBD1. J lost 4 bases, V lost 2 bases, and 4 bases had no gene match. CDR3 length equals 14 residues. Germline V gene data show CDR1 as LGHNA and CDR2 as YSLEER. The DNA for the CDR3 is TGCGCCAGCAGCCAAAAATCAGGGGGCTATGGCTACACCTTC. Its translation: CASSQKSGGYGYTF.

This rearrangement joins TRBV19 to TRBJ2-7; D may be TRBD2 (5 bases). The ends were cut back, 6 bases at V and 4 bases at J, with 10 bases in the middle. This CDR3 has 12 residues. Germline CDR1 is LNHDA and CDR2 is SQIVND (reference sequence). The CDR3 spells CASSPDSYEQYF. For the CDR3, the DNA is TGTGCCAGTAGCCCGGACTCTTACGAGCAGTACTTC.

This clone showed up just a few times. This rearrangement joins TRBV6-5 to TRBJ2-3; unclear D gene. V lost 5 bases to trimming and J lost 0 bases, with 9 bases between them. CDR3 length equals 14 residues. Germline CDR1 is MNHEY and CDR2 is SVGAGI. The CDR3 spells CASSIQDSTDTQYF. The CDR3 DNA is TGTGCCAGCAGTATTCAGGATAGCACAGATACGCAGTATTTT.

This chain joins TRBV28 and TRBJ1-5; 10 nucleotides match TRBD1. Germline V lookup: CDR1 MDHEN, CDR2 SYDVKM. This CDR3 is 17 amino acids long. After removal of 9 bases from V and 1 base from J, the junction contained 12 bases not matched to a gene. The CDR3 is CASVKNWGQGSNQPQHF. Written as DNA, the CDR3 is TGTGCCAGTGTAAAAAATTGGGGACAGGGGAGCAATCAGCCCCAGCATTTT.

The chain is built from TRBV28 and TRBJ2-1, with 7 bases aligning to TRBD2. From germline, CDR1 is MDHEN and CDR2 SYDVKM. V gave up 6 bases and J gave up 8 bases; unmatched junction bases: 13. CDR3 length: 15 residues. The CDR3 reads CASSALAVKRDEQFF. CDR3 nucleotides: TGTGCCAGCAGCGCCCTAGCGGTAAAACGGGATGAGCAGTTCTTC.

This chain links TRBV10-1 with TRBJ2-7, with D possibly TRBD1 on 6 matching bases. Trimming removed 4 bases from V and 2 bases from J, with 12 bases in between. Germline CDR1 reads WNHNN; CDR2 reads SYGVQD (reference sequence). The length of the CDR3 is 14 residues. The CDR3, as DNA: TGCGCCAGCAGTGGCGGACAGACACCCTACGAGCAGTACTTC. This sequence encodes CASSGGQTPYEQYF.

This chain links TRBV19 with TRBJ1-1, with a weak D call TRBD1 (5 bases). The CDR3 length is 12 residues. The germline V gene has CDR1 LNHDA and CDR2 SQIVND (reference sequence). The ends were cut back, 6 bases at V and 4 bases at J, with 9 bases in the middle. DNA for the CDR3: TGTGCCAGTAGCCCGGGGGGCACTGAAGCTTTCTTT. It yields the protein CASSPGGTEAFF.

The V and J genes are TRBV10-3 and TRBJ2-7, with 8 bases aligning to TRBD1. Germline loops: CDR1 ENHRY, CDR2 SYGVKD. The junction had 9 bases not matched to a gene; V was cut back by 2 bases and J by 0 bases. The length of the CDR3 is 17 residues. CDR3 sequence reads: CAISERRDRRYSYEQYF. The CDR3, as DNA: TGTGCCATCAGTGAGCGCCGGGACAGGAGATACTCCTACGAGCAGTACTTC.

J is TRBJ2-7 and V is TRBV9; possibly TRBD2 for D (5 bases). Germline values: CDR1 SGDLS, CDR2 YYNGEE. Trimming removed 3 bases at V and 6 bases at J, with 13 bases between. The CDR3 totals 13 residues. CDR3 in amino acids: CASSAARVGEQYF. The CDR3 DNA follows: TGTGCCAGCAGCGCCGCGAGGGTTGGCGAGCAGTACTTC.